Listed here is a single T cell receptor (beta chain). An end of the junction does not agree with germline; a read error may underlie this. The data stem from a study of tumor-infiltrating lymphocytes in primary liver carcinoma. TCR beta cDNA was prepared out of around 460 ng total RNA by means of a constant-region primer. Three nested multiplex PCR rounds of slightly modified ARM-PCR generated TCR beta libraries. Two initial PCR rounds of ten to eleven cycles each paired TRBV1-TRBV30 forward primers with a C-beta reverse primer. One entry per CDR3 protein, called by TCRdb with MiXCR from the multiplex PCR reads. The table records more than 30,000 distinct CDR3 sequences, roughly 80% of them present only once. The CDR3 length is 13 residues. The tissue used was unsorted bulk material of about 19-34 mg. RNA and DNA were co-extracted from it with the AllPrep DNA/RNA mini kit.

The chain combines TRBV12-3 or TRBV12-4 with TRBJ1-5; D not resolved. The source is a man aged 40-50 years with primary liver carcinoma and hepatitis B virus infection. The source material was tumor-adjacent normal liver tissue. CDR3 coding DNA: TGTGTCAGCAGTTTAACTCGGGATCGGCCCCAGCATTTT. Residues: CVSSLTRDRPQHF.